This T cell receptor (beta chain) came from a study of CD8 T cells in Susac syndrome. CDR1 and CDR2 (germline): SGHVS, FQNEAQ. V lost 4 bases and J 3 bases, leaving 16 bases between the germline ends. The CDR3 spans 15 residues. Reverse transcription of about 0.5 to 1 ug RNA was performed with random hexamers. TCRdb called the immunoSEQ multiplex PCR reads again in MiXCR, with one record for every CDR3 protein. The data show about 430,000 distinct CDR3 sequences, approximately 85% seen once. Sequences were obtained from CD8+ T cells from PBMCs. This receptor was identified in a human donor with multiple sclerosis. The V gene is TRBV7-8, the J gene TRBJ2-7; D is possibly TRBD1 (6 bases). The CDR3 region has the DNA TGTGCCAGCAGCTCCGTTACAGGGCTTCGCTACGAGCAGTACTTC. The encoded protein is CASSSVTGLRYEQYF.